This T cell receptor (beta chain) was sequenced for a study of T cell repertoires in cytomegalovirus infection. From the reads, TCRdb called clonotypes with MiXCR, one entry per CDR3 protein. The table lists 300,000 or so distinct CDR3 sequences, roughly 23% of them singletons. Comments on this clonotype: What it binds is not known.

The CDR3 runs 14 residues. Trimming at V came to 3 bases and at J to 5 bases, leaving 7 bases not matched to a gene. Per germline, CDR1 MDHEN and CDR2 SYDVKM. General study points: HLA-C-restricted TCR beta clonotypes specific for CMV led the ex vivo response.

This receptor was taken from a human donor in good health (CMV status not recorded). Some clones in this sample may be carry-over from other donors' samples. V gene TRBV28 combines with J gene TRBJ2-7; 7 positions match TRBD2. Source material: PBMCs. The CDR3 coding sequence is TGTGCCAGCAGTTTGGGCGGGAGTATCCACGAGCAGTACTTC. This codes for CASSLGGSIHEQYF.